Reported below is one TCR beta chain. For TCR beta, libraries came from iRepertoire HTBI primers and Arm-PCR of CDR3 regions. MiXCR, run by TCRdb on the multiplex PCR reads, gives a single entry per CDR3 protein. Among 360,000 or so distinct CDR3 sequences, roughly 17% were seen once, and the ten largest hold over 20%. Sample time point: newly diagnosed GD, antithyroid drugs for less than 3 months. Researchers made the TCR library from RNA that was extracted from PBMCs. The data stem from a study of regulatory T cells in long-lasting Graves disease. This CDR3 is 14 amino acids long. Per germline, CDR1 LNHDA and CDR2 SQIVND (reference sequence). V lost 5 bases, J lost 4 bases, and 14 bases lay in between. These data were also filed under a second study, of T cells in Graves' hyperthyroidism and ophthalmopathy. That study reports: Also found in blood were most expanded thyroid clonotypes above 0.001.

V and J are TRBV19 and TRBJ1-2; no definite D call. This receptor was identified in a young woman with Graves disease. This specimen was peripheral blood mononuclear cells (PBMCs), taken at new diagnosis, from a patient treated with antithyroid drugs. The DNA for the CDR3 is TGTGCCAGTAGTCTTGCAGGAGATCTCTATGGCTACACCTTC. Protein product: CASSLAGDLYGYTF.